These 20 T cell receptor beta chains share one sample of origin, sequenced in a study of T cell responses to AZD1222 COVID-19 vaccine. Measured with immunoSEQ multiplex PCR; TCRdb has only the in-frame clones, and not every one. The sample lists about 110,000 clones, about 87% occurring once. The starting material was peripheral blood, obtained 28 days after the second AZD1222 dose. The receptor source for this set is an adult who received the AZD1222 COVID-19 vaccine.

The chain joins TRBV5-1 to TRBJ2-5, with 9 bases fitting TRBD1. The length of the CDR3 is 15 residues. After removal of 7 bases from V and 0 bases from J, the junction contained 7 bases not matched to a gene. Germline lookup yields CDR1 SGHRS and CDR2 YFSETQ. As DNA, the CDR3 is TGCGCCAGCGGAGGACAGGGGTTATACCAAGAGACCCAGTACTTC. The encoded protein is CASGGQGLYQETQYF.

The CDR3: CASSLLRGETQYF. For the CDR3, the DNA is TGTGCCAGCAGCCTCCTACGGGGGGAGACCCAGTACTTC. The genes are TRBV11-3 and TRBJ2-5; D perhaps matches TRBD2 (6 bases). The V and J ends lost 5 bases and 5 bases respectively, with 12 bases between them. The CDR3 loop spans 13 amino acids. In germline, CDR1 is SGHNT, CDR2 YENEEA.

This sequence joins TRBV4-1 and TRBJ2-7; 9 bases align to TRBD2. CDR3 length equals 16 residues. Germline V gene lookup returns CDR1 MGHRA and CDR2 YSYEKL. The V segment lost 8 bases and the J segment 3 bases; nucleotides outside the gene matches: 14. This CDR3 is CASGHGGGRANYEQYF. The CDR3 nucleotides are TGCGCCAGCGGGCACGGGGGCGGGAGGGCCAACTACGAGCAGTACTTC.

In its sample, this clone was seen a few times. The gene calls are TRBV7-9 and TRBJ2-2, with no clear D. The CDR3 contains 11 residues. Trimming left V 5 bases short and J 8 bases short, with 6 bases between. The V gene's germline CDR1 is SEHNR and CDR2 FQNEAQ (reference sequence). The CDR3 coding sequence is TGTGCCAGCAGCCGCCTGGGGGAGCTGTTTTTT. It encodes CASSRLGELFF.

This clone was recorded once. The chain carries TRBV28 and TRBJ2-1; 11 positions agree with TRBD2. The V gene end was trimmed by 6 bases and the J gene end by 8 bases; junction bases not matched to a gene: 9. Looked up from germline, CDR1 is MDHEN and CDR2 is SYDVKM. The CDR3 consists of 15 residues. In nucleotides, the CDR3 is TGTGCCAGCAGCCGGCGACTAGCGGGGAAATATGAGCAGTTCTTC. Protein sequence: CASSRRLAGKYEQFF.

The chain uses TRBV12-3 or TRBV12-4 and TRBJ1-5, with D hard to call. Trimming took 1 base from V and 4 from J, leaving 5 bases between them. The CDR3 is 13 residues long. CDR3 residues: CASSLVRNQPQHF. As DNA, the CDR3 is TGTGCCAGCAGTTTAGTCCGGAATCAGCCCCAGCATTTT.

The chain combines TRBV9 with TRBJ2-3; D is perhaps TRBD1 or TRBD2 (5 bases each). CDR3 size: 12 residues. Germline CDR1 SGDLS, CDR2 YYNGEE. The V and J ends lost 5 bases and 7 bases respectively, with 11 bases between them. The CDR3 is CASSWDGYTQYF. The CDR3 nucleotides are TGTGCCAGCAGTTGGGACGGCTATACGCAGTATTTT.

The gene calls are TRBV10-3 and TRBJ1-1; D gene unclear. The CDR3 loop spans 13 amino acids. Germline CDR1 ENHRY, CDR2 SYGVKD. V was shortened by 7 bases and J by 2 bases, with 11 bases between the two germline ends. CDR3 sequence reads: CAINWRENTEAFF. The CDR3 region has the DNA TGTGCCATCAATTGGCGGGAAAACACTGAAGCTTTCTTT.

The rearrangement links TRBV27 to TRBJ1-5, with TRBD1 matching 7 bases. Trimming at V came to 6 bases and at J to 5 bases, leaving 7 bases not matched to a gene. Germline lookup yields CDR1 MNHEY and CDR2 SMNVEV (reference sequence). The CDR3 is 14 residues long. In nucleotides, the CDR3 is TGTGCCAGCAGACCATGGACAGGTGATCAGCCCCAGCATTTT. Translating gives CASRPWTGDQPQHF.

The chain links TRBV28 to TRBJ1-5, with 9 bases identical to TRBD1. CDR3 size: 15 residues. V dropped 7 bases and J dropped 9; count of bases not matched to a gene: 13. Germline-derived CDR1 and CDR2 are MDHEN and SYDVKM. CDR3 in amino acids: CASITAGTGSLPQHF. CDR3 coding DNA: TGTGCCAGCATCACCGCCGGGACAGGGTCCTTGCCCCAGCATTTT.

The chain is built from TRBV28 and TRBJ2-7, with 7 bases that match TRBD1. The V segment lost 3 bases and the J segment 0 bases; nucleotides outside the gene matches: 14. This CDR3 is built from 18 residues. CDR1 and CDR2 (germline): MDHEN, SYDVKM. This CDR3 reads CASSFPPKVGGSSYEQYF. CDR3 bases: TGTGCCAGCAGTTTTCCGCCTAAGGTAGGGGGCAGCTCCTACGAGCAGTACTTC.

The rearrangement links TRBV4-1 to TRBJ1-5; D is unclear. Trimming took 0 bases from V and 7 from J, leaving 16 bases between them. CDR3 length equals 16 residues. The V gene's germline CDR1 is MGHRA and CDR2 YSYEKL. The CDR3 region is CASSQDTALGLQPQHF. For the CDR3, the DNA is TGCGCCAGCAGCCAAGATACGGCCCTCGGGCTCCAGCCCCAGCATTTT.

The J gene is TRBJ1-1, the V gene TRBV18, with D unresolved. Germline-derived CDR1 and CDR2 are KGHSH and LQKENI. Trimming removed 2 bases at V and 0 bases at J, with 7 bases between. The CDR3 covers 14 residues. The CDR3 nucleotides read TGTGCCAGCTCACCAACCTCTGTGAACACTGAAGCTTTCTTT. This encodes CASSPTSVNTEAFF.

In this sample, this clone turned up a few times. The CDR3 region is CASSSSGDTDTQYF. The CDR3 coding sequence is TGTGCCAGCAGCTCTAGCGGGGACACAGATACGCAGTATTTT. The rearrangement links TRBV7-3 to TRBJ2-3; 9 positions match TRBD2. This CDR3 is built from 14 residues. With 4 bases clipped from V and 2 bases from J, the junction kept 1 base outside the gene matches. CDR1 is SGHTA, CDR2 FQGTGA, per germline. The full variable domain, completed using reference TRBV7-3 and TRBJ2-3, is GAGVSQTPSNKVTEKGKYVELRCDPISGHTALYWYRQSLGQGPEFLIYFQGTGAADDSGLPNDRFFAVRPEGSVSTLKIQRTERGDSAVYLCASSSSGDTDTQYFGPGTRLTVL.

The rearrangement joins TRBV4-1 to TRBJ1-5; TRBD1 agrees at 10 bases. CDR3 length equals 18 residues. Germline CDR1 is MGHRA and CDR2 is YSYEKL. J lost 3 bases, V lost 0 bases, and 8 bases had no gene match. The CDR3 sequence is CASSQDADRGVINQPQHF. For the CDR3, the DNA is TGCGCCAGCAGCCAAGACGCGGACAGGGGGGTTATCAATCAGCCCCAGCATTTT.

J is TRBJ1-4 and V is TRBV18; tentative D call: TRBD1 (6 bases). Between the trimmed V and J ends, which lost 8 bases and 0 bases, there was a span of 16 bases. CDR3 size: 16 residues. Germline V gene lookup returns CDR1 KGHSH and CDR2 LQKENI. CDR3 DNA: TGTGCCAGCACGGGGGGCGACCCGGCAACTAATGAAAAACTGTTTTTT. Its protein is CASTGGDPATNEKLFF.

This chain uses TRBV5-4 with TRBJ2-3; 8 nucleotides agree with TRBD1. Germline loops: CDR1 SGHNT, CDR2 YYREEE (reference sequence). Losses at the gene ends were 0 bases for V and 3 bases for J; bases not matched to a gene: 6. This CDR3 has 16 residues. CDR3 coding DNA: TGTGCCAGCAGCTTGGTTGTTGGGACAGGAACAGATACGCAGTATTTT. Translating it yields CASSLVVGTGTDTQYF.

The V and J genes are TRBV25-1 and TRBJ1-5; D call uncertain. CDR3 length: 15 amino acids. Germline V gene sequence: CDR1 MGHDK, CDR2 SYGVNS. V lost 8 bases and J lost 2, with 16 bases in between. CDR3 coding DNA: TGTGCCAGCCCCCTCACCAGATGGGGCAATCAGCCCCAGCATTTT. Translated: CASPLTRWGNQPQHF.

V and J are TRBV11-2 and TRBJ2-7, with a weak D call TRBD1 (5 bases). V was trimmed by 5 bases and J by 7 bases, leaving 15 bases between them. Germline-derived CDR1 and CDR2 are SGHAT and FQNNGV. The CDR3 has 13 amino acids. The CDR3 DNA sequence: TGTGCCAGCAGCATAACAGGTCGTTTGGAGCAGTACTTC. As protein: CASSITGRLEQYF.

The gene calls are TRBV6-5 and TRBJ1-6, with 7 positions matching TRBD1. The CDR3 is made up of 14 amino acids. The trim removed 7 bases at V and 10 bases at J, leaving 10 bases unmatched. Looked up from germline, CDR1 is MNHEY and CDR2 is SVGAGI. CDR3 loop: CASNIQGIGSPLHF. The CDR3 coding sequence is TGTGCCAGCAACATACAGGGGATCGGCTCACCCCTCCACTTT.